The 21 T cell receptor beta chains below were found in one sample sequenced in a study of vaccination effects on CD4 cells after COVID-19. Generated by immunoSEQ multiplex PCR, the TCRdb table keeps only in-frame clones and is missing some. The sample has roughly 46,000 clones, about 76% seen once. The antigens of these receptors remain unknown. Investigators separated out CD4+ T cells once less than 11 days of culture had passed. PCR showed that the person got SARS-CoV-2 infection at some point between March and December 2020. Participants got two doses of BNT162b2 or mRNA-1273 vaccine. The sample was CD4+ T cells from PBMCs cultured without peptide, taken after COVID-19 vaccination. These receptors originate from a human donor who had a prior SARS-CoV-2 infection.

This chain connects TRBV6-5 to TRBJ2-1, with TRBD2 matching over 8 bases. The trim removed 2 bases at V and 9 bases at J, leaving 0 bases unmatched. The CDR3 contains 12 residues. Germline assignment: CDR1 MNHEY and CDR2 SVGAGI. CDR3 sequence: CASSYLAGEQFF. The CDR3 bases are TGTGCCAGCAGTTACCTAGCGGGTGAGCAGTTCTTC.

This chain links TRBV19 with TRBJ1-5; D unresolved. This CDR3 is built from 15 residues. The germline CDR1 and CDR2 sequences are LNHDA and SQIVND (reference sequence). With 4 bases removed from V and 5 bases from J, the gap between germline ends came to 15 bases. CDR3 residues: CASSNSRQRDQPQHF. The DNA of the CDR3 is TGTGCCAGTAGTAATAGCCGCCAGAGGGATCAGCCCCAGCATTTT.

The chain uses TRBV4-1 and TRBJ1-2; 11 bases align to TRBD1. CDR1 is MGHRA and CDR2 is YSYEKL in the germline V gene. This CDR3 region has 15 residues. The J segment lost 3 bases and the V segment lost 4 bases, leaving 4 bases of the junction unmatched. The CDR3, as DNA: TGCGCCAGCAGCCCGGGACAGGGGGGCGACTATGGCTACACCTTC. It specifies CASSPGQGGDYGYTF.

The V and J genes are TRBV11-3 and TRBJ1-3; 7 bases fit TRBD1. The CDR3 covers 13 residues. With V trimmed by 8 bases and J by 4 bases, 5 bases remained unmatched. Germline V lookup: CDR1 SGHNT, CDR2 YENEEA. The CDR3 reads CASGAGQGNTIYF. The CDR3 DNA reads TGTGCCAGCGGAGCGGGACAGGGAAACACCATATATTTT.

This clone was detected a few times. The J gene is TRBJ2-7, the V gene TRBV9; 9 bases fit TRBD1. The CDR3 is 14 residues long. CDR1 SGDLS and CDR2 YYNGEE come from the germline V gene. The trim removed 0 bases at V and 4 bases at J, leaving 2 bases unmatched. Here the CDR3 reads CASSVGQGVYEQYF. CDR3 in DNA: TGTGCCAGCAGCGTAGGACAGGGGGTTTACGAGCAGTACTTC.

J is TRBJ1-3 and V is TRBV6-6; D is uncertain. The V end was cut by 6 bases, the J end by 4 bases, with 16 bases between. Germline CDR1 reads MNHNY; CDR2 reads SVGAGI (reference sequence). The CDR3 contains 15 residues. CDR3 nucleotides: TGTGCCAGCAGCGGAACACAAACGTCCGGAAACACCATATATTTT. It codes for CASSGTQTSGNTIYF.

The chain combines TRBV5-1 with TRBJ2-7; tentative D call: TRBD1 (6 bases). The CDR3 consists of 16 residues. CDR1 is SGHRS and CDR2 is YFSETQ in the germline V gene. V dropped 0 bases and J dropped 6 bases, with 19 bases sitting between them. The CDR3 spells CASSLEPPTGFFEQYF. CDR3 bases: TGCGCCAGCAGCTTGGAGCCCCCTACAGGGTTCTTCGAGCAGTACTTC.

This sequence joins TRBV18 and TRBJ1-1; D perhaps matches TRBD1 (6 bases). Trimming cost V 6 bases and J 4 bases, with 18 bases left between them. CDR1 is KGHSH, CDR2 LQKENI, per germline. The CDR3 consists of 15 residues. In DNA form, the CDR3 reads TGTGCCAGCTCCGTGGGACACCGAGGCGGCACTGAAGCTTTCTTT. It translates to CASSVGHRGGTEAFF. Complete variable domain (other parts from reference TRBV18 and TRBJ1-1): NAGVMQNPRHLVRRRGQEARLRCSPMKGHSHVYWYRQLPEEGLKFMVYLQKENIIDESGMPKERFSAEFPKEGPSILRIQQVVRGDSAAYFCASSVGHRGGTEAFFGQGTRLTVV.

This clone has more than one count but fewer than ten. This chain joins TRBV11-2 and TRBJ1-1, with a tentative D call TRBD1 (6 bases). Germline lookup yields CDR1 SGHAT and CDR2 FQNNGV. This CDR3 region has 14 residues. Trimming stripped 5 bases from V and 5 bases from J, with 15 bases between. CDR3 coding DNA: TGTGCCAGCAGCACGCACAGGGATGGGACTGAAGCTTTCTTT. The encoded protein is CASSTHRDGTEAFF.

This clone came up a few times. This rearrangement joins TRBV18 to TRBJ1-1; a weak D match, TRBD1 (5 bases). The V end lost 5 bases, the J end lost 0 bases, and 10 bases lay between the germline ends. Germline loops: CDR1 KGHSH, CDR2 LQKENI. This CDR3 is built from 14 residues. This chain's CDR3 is CASSTTDVNTEAFF. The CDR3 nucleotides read TGTGCCAGCTCAACGACAGACGTGAACACTGAAGCTTTCTTT.

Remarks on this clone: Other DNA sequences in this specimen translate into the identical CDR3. CDR3 bases: TGTGCCAGCTCGCCTCTCGAGGATCAGCCCCAGCATTTT. It is translated as CASSPLEDQPQHF. This chain joins TRBV18 and TRBJ1-5, with D hard to call. The germline CDR1 and CDR2 sequences are KGHSH and LQKENI. The ends were cut back, 6 bases at V and 5 bases at J, with 11 bases in the middle. The CDR3 extends over 13 amino acids.

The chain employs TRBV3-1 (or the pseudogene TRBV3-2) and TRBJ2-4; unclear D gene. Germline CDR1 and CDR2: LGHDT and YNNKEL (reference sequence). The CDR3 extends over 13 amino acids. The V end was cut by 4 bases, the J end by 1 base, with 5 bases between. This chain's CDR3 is CASSPSAKNIQYF. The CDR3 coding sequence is TGTGCCAGCAGCCCCTCGGCCAAAAACATTCAGTACTTC.

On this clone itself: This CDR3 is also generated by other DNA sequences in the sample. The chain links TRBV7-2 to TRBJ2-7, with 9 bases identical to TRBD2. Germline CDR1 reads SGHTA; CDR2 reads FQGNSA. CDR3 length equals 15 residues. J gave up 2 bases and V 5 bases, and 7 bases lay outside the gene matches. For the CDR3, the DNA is TGTGCCAGCAGCATCCAAGCGGGGGGCGCCTACGAGCAGTACTTC. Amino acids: CASSIQAGGAYEQYF.

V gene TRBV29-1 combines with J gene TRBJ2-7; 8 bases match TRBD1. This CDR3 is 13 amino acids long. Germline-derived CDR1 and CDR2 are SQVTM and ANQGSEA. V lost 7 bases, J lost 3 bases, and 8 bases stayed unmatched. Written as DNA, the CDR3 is TGCAGCGCAGGACAGGGTGGTGACTACGAGCAGTACTTC. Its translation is CSAGQGGDYEQYF.

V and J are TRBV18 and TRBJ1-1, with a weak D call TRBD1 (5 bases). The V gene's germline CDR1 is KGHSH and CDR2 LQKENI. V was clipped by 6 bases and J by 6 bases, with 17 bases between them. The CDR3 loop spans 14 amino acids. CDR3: CASSMLGGEAEAFF. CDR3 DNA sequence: TGTGCCAGCTCTATGCTCGGGGGGGAGGCTGAAGCTTTCTTT.

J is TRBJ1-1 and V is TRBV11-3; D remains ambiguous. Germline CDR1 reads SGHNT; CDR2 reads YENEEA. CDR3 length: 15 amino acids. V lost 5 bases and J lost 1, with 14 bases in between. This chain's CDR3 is CASSLAGSRNTEAFF. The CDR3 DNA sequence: TGTGCCAGCAGCCTCGCCGGGTCTCGGAACACTGAAGCTTTCTTT.

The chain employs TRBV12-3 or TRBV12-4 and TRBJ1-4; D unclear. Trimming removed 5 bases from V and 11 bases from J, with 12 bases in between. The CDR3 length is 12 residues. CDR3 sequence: CASSRRTAKLFF. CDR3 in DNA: TGTGCCAGCAGTCGTAGGACCGCGAAACTGTTTTTT.

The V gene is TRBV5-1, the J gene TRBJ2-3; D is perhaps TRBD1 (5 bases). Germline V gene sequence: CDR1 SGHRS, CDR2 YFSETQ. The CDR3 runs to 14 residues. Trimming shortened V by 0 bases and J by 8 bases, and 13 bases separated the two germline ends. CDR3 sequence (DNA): TGCGCCAGCAGCTTGGACGACAGTTTCGGTACGCAGTATTTT. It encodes CASSLDDSFGTQYF.

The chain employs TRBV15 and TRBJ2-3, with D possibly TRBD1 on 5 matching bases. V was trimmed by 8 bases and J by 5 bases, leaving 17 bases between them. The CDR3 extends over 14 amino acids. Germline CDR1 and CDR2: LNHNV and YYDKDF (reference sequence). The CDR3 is CATAGGANRDTQYF. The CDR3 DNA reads TGTGCCACCGCTGGTGGGGCCAACCGAGATACGCAGTATTTT.

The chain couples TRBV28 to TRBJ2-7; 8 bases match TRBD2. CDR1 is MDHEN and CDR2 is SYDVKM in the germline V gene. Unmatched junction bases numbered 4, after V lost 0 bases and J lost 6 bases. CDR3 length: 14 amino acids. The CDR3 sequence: CASSLWGTSSEQYF. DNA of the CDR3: TGTGCCAGCAGTTTATGGGGGACTAGTTCCGAGCAGTACTTC.

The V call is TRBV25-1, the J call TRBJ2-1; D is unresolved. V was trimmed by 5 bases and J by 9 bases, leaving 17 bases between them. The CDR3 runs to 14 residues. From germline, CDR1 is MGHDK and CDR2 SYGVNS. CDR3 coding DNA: TGTGCCAGCAGTCCTGGCCTGATGGAAGTTGAGCAGTTCTTC. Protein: CASSPGLMEVEQFF.